The 5 T cell receptor beta chains presented below share a single source sample, sequenced in a study of shared clonotypes between healthy human individuals. Using immunoSEQ multiplex PCR, the repertoire was profiled, and TCRdb retains in-frame clones only, with some absent. The data contain about a million clones, 70% to 85% of them singletons. Sequenced input: memory CD4+ T cells from PBMCs. The subset: CD45RA-negative fraction. All receptors derive from a man aged 18 to 30 in good health. Some clones in this sample may be carry-over from other donors' samples.

The CDR3 loop reads CASSEATGQGFGGYTF. The CDR3, as DNA: TGTGCCAGCAGTGAAGCCACGGGACAGGGGTTCGGAGGCTACACCTTC. This rearrangement joins TRBV2 to TRBJ1-2, with 10 bases that match TRBD1. The CDR3 is 16 amino acids. Losses at the gene ends were 0 bases for V and 8 bases for J; bases not matched to a gene: 9. CDR1 and CDR2 from the germline V gene are SNHLY and FYNNEI.

This clone has a single count. V usage is TRBV28 and J usage is TRBJ2-1; no clear D gene. Per the germline V gene, CDR1 is MDHEN and CDR2 is SYDVKM. V lost 3 bases to trimming and J lost 9 bases, with 15 bases between them. The CDR3 loop spans 14 amino acids. In nucleotides, the CDR3 is TGTGCCAGCAGTTTTCCGGGCTTGGATATTGAGCAGTTCTTC. Residues: CASSFPGLDIEQFF.

This clone was counted only a few times. The chain carries TRBV6-1 and TRBJ2-7; D is undetermined. With 1 base removed from V and 2 bases from J, the gap between germline ends came to 9 bases. Germline V gene sequence: CDR1 MNHNS, CDR2 SASEGT. The CDR3 runs to 14 residues. CDR3 sequence: CASSEGGSTYEQYF. The CDR3 nucleotides are TGTGCCAGCAGTGAAGGTGGCAGCACCTACGAGCAGTACTTC.

The chain recombines TRBV28 with TRBJ1-2, with TRBD1 matching over 7 bases. Losses at the gene ends were 5 bases for V and 8 bases for J; bases not matched to a gene: 11. In germline, CDR1 is MDHEN, CDR2 SYDVKM. The CDR3 runs 14 residues. The CDR3 region is CASSLYSGTEGYTF. The DNA for the CDR3 is TGTGCCAGCAGTCTCTACTCCGGGACAGAGGGCTACACCTTC.

The chain couples TRBV4-2 to TRBJ1-2, with D perhaps matching TRBD1 (5 bases). CDR3 length equals 17 residues. Germline CDR1 and CDR2: LGHNA and YNFKEQ. V was clipped by 0 bases and J by 2 bases, with 16 bases between them. The CDR3, as DNA: TGTGCCAGCAGCCAAGAGCCCCTCGGGGGAATGAACTATGGCTACACCTTC. As protein: CASSQEPLGGMNYGYTF.